These 13 T cell receptor beta chains were all obtained from the same sample, sequenced in a study of cytomegalovirus exposure and HLA in healthy donors. PCR amplification relied on 60 Vbeta primers (plus 13 Jbeta primers). Assay: immunoSEQ multiplex PCR; the TCRdb copy retains only in-frame clones and omits some. The sample contains 130,000 to 150,000 clones, 80% to 85% of which appear only once. Sequenced sample: PBMCs. Receptors originate from a woman younger than 45 in good health and CMV-seronegative.

This clone was detected a few times. V gene TRBV5-1 combines with J gene TRBJ1-6, with TRBD1 identical over 8 bases. Germline V gene lookup returns CDR1 SGHRS and CDR2 YFSETQ. The CDR3 is made up of 17 amino acids. The ends lost 4 bases at V and 7 bases at J; junction bases unmatched: 13. The CDR3 protein is CASSPYPRGRKNSPLHF. The DNA of the CDR3 is TGCGCCAGCAGCCCCTACCCCAGGGGGCGGAAGAATTCACCCCTCCACTTT. Full variable domain (missing parts from reference TRBV5-1 and TRBJ1-6): KAGVTQTPRYLIKTRGQQVTLSCSPISGHRSVSWYQQTPGQGLQFLFEYFSETQRNKGNFPGRFSGRQFSNSRSEMNVSTLELGDSALYLCASSPYPRGRKNSPLHFGNGTRLTVT.

The genes are TRBV7-6 and TRBJ1-1, with D tentatively TRBD1 (6 bases). The CDR3 spans 16 residues. Germline V gives CDR1 SGHVS, CDR2 FNYEAQ. Trimming removed 5 bases from V and 0 bases from J, with 16 bases in between. The CDR3 spells CASSPDGQQMNTEAFF. The CDR3 bases are TGTGCCAGCAGCCCGGACGGACAGCAAATGAACACTGAAGCTTTCTTT.

V and J are TRBV27 and TRBJ2-6; 13 positions agree with TRBD2. Germline CDR1 MNHEY, CDR2 SMNVEV (reference sequence). V gave up 4 bases and J gave up 0 bases; unmatched junction bases: 6. This CDR3 comprises 19 residues. The CDR3 loop reads CASSSMGLAGFSGANVLTF. DNA of the CDR3: TGTGCCAGCAGTTCCATGGGACTAGCGGGATTCTCTGGGGCCAACGTCCTGACTTTC.

The V gene is TRBV6-5, the J gene TRBJ1-1, with 11 bases matching TRBD1. The junction had 0 bases not matched to a gene; V was cut back by 2 bases and J by 1 base. This CDR3 comprises 15 residues. CDR1 is MNHEY, CDR2 SVGAGI, per germline. The CDR3 here is CASSYGTGGNTEAFF. CDR3 DNA: TGTGCCAGCAGTTACGGGACAGGGGGGAACACTGAAGCTTTCTTT.

This chain uses TRBV27 with TRBJ1-2, with D perhaps TRBD1 (5 bases). V lost 5 bases and J 4 bases, leaving 11 bases between the germline ends. Germline CDR1 and CDR2: MNHEY and SMNVEV (reference sequence). This CDR3 is built from 13 residues. The CDR3 DNA sequence: TGTGCCAGCAGTCCCCGGGGGGGCTATGGCTACACCTTC. Amino acid sequence: CASSPRGGYGYTF.

The V and J genes are TRBV18 and TRBJ1-5; the D gene is possibly TRBD1 (5 bases). The germline gives CDR1 KGHSH, CDR2 LQKENI. The CDR3 runs 17 residues. V lost 1 base to trimming and J lost 3 bases, with 16 bases between them. The CDR3 region is CASSPRGRGLANQPQHF. As DNA, the CDR3 is TGTGCCAGCTCACCACGAGGACGGGGGTTGGCCAATCAGCCCCAGCATTTT.

CDR3 sequence (DNA): TGTGCCAGCTCACCACCGGGAGGTAGCCAGCCCCAGCATTTT. Translation: CASSPPGGSQPQHF. The chain recombines TRBV18 with TRBJ1-5; D is unresolved. Trimming removed 0 bases from V and 7 bases from J, with 10 bases in between. The CDR3 is made up of 14 amino acids. Germline V gene sequence: CDR1 KGHSH, CDR2 LQKENI.

V gene TRBV29-1 combines with J gene TRBJ1-1, with TRBD1 identical over 7 bases. Germline CDR1 SQVTM, CDR2 ANQGSEA. With V trimmed by 5 bases and J by 6 bases, 9 bases remained unmatched. This CDR3 region has 13 residues. CDR3 DNA: TGCAGCGTTCATACAGGGGTCGCCGCTGAAGCTTTCTTT. It specifies CSVHTGVAAEAFF. Using reference TRBV29-1 and TRBJ1-1 for the parts outside the CDR3, the full variable domain is SAVISQKPSRDICQRGTSLTIQCQVDSQVTMMFWYRQQPGQSLTLIATANQGSEATYESGFVIDKFPISRPNLTFSTLTVSNMSPEDSSIYLCSVHTGVAAEAFFGQGTRLTVV.

This clone was recorded only once. This chain joins TRBV6-5 and TRBJ2-2, with TRBD1 matching over 8 bases. Germline loops: CDR1 MNHEY, CDR2 SVGAGI. V gave up 6 bases and J gave up 7 bases; unmatched junction bases: 4. The CDR3 covers 13 residues. CDR3 sequence reads: CASRDDRGGELFF. The CDR3 nucleotides are TGTGCCAGCAGAGACGACAGGGGCGGGGAGCTGTTTTTT.

Notes on this clone: The same CDR3 also results from other DNA sequences found in this sample. The J gene is TRBJ2-7, the V gene TRBV15, with 12 bases matching TRBD1. The CDR3 runs 15 residues. The germline gives CDR1 LNHNV, CDR2 YYDKDF (reference sequence). J was trimmed by 4 bases and V by 1 base; bases with no gene match: 2. Written as DNA, the CDR3 is TGTGCCACCAGCAGAGGGGACAGGGGGCCTTACGAGCAGTACTTC. Encoded protein: CATSRGDRGPYEQYF.

This clone was counted a single time. The chain links TRBV7-9 to TRBJ1-1; D not resolved. Germline lookup yields CDR1 SEHNR and CDR2 FQNEAQ (reference sequence). This CDR3 has 14 residues. V was cut by 7 bases and J by 1 base, with 13 bases left in between. CDR3 sequence (DNA): TGTGCCAGCAACGAATACTCAAGGAACACTGAAGCTTTCTTT. Translation gives CASNEYSRNTEAFF.

This chain links TRBV4-1 with TRBJ1-2; no definite D call. V was clipped by 4 bases and J by 4 bases, with 19 bases between them. The CDR3 is 16 amino acids. Looked up from germline, CDR1 is MGHRA and CDR2 is YSYEKL. As DNA, the CDR3 is TGCGCCAGCAGCCTACAACGCATTGGCATTCGCTATGGCTACACCTTC. It specifies CASSLQRIGIRYGYTF.

The J gene is TRBJ2-2, the V gene TRBV19; 8 positions agree with TRBD2. The V segment lost 5 bases and the J segment 4 bases; nucleotides outside the gene matches: 3. Germline V CDR1 and CDR2: LNHDA, SQIVND (reference sequence). The CDR3 covers 14 residues. The CDR3: CASSLLAGTGELFF. The CDR3 DNA follows: TGTGCCAGTAGTCTGCTAGCGGGCACCGGGGAGCTGTTTTTT.